This T cell receptor (beta chain) was sequenced for a study of blood T cell repertoires in COVID-19. Overall study: The samples span acute and convalescent COVID-19 from the United States, Italy and Spain. Sample material is recorded as cDNA or gDNA derived from T cells, B-cell-depleted T cells, or PBMCs.

The CDR3 spans 14 residues. The junction had 5 bases not matched to a gene; V was cut back by 4 bases and J by 5 bases. Germline V CDR1 and CDR2: MGHRA, YSYEKL. In the study's own analysis: Reference gene primer amplification gave nucleated cell count estimates. TCRdb's copy holds only in-frame clones and misses some; the assay was immunoSEQ multiplex PCR. V and J calls and clone size are as listed in that table; D and trimming were resolved from the DNA. The sample records roughly 700,000 clones, 75% to 90% being singletons. Sequencing was performed on peripheral blood. The V and J genes are TRBV4-1 and TRBJ1-1, with TRBD1 matching 9 bases. The TCR comes from a woman aged 18-29 years with acute or convalescent COVID-19. The CDR3 is CASSRDRGNTEAFF. Written as DNA, the CDR3 is TGCGCCAGCAGCCGCGACAGGGGGAATACTGAAGCTTTCTTT.